A selection of T cell receptor beta chains follows, all from one sample in a study of CD8 T cells in Susac syndrome. TCRdb re-derived calls from the immunoSEQ multiplex PCR reads in MiXCR, one entry per CDR3 protein. The repertoire has about 180,000 distinct CDR3 sequences, 94% of them found once; the top ten carry roughly 0.11%. Sequenced sample: CD4+ T cells from PBMCs. These receptors were collected from a human donor with Susac syndrome. The CDR3 runs from the conserved cysteine through the conserved F or W. Each record gives: V gene, D gene, J gene, clone size, CDR3 protein, CDR3 DNA. D genes are given only for firm matches. Clone sizes are given selectively: once, few, many, or a class where the clone is expanded.

V gene: TRBV12-3/TRBV12-4
D gene: TRBD2
J gene: TRBJ2-3
clone size: NA
CDR3 protein: CATASGGLDTQYF
CDR3 DNA: TGTGCCACCGCTAGCGGGGGCTTAGATACGCAGTATTTT

V gene: TRBV20-1
D gene: NA
J gene: TRBJ2-4
clone size: NA
CDR3 protein: CSVDGEGIQYF
CDR3 DNA: TGCAGTGTTGACGGCGAGGGCATTCAGTACTTC

V gene: TRBV20-1
D gene: NA
J gene: TRBJ2-5
clone size: NA
CDR3 protein: CSAEPHEWGAYQETQYF
CDR3 DNA: TGCAGTGCTGAACCCCACGAATGGGGGGCGTACCAAGAGACCCAGTACTTC

V gene: TRBV27
D gene: TRBD1
J gene: TRBJ1-2
clone size: NA
CDR3 protein: CASRRRDRGGDGYTF
CDR3 DNA: TGTGCCAGCAGGCGTCGGGACAGGGGAGGGGATGGCTACACCTTC

V gene: TRBV20-1
D gene: NA
J gene: TRBJ2-5
clone size: NA
CDR3 protein: CSARDHWETQYF
CDR3 DNA: TGCAGTGCTAGAGATCATTGGGAGACCCAGTACTTC

V gene: TRBV12-3/TRBV12-4
D gene: NA
J gene: TRBJ2-7
clone size: once
CDR3 protein: CASTPRRAREQYF
CDR3 DNA: TGTGCCAGCACCCCCCGACGGGCCCGGGAGCAGTACTTC

V gene: TRBV20-1
D gene: NA
J gene: TRBJ2-5
clone size: NA
CDR3 protein: CSARDALVGETQYF
CDR3 DNA: TGCAGTGCTAGAGATGCACTAGTAGGCGAGACCCAGTACTTC

V gene: TRBV2
D gene: NA
J gene: TRBJ1-5
clone size: NA
CDR3 protein: CASSERFLSHQPQHF
CDR3 DNA: TGTGCCAGCAGTGAACGGTTTTTAAGTCATCAGCCCCAGCATTTT

V gene: TRBV2
D gene: NA
J gene: TRBJ2-3
clone size: NA
CDR3 protein: CASRATDTQYF
CDR3 DNA: TGTGCCAGCAGGGCTACAGATACGCAGTATTTT

V gene: TRBV20-1
D gene: TRBD1
J gene: TRBJ2-1
clone size: NA
CDR3 protein: CSADRGSEQFF
CDR3 DNA: TGCAGTGCGGACAGGGGCTCTGAGCAGTTCTTC

V gene: TRBV4-3
D gene: NA
J gene: TRBJ1-1
clone size: NA
CDR3 protein: CASSQEVGYKAFF
CDR3 DNA: TGCGCCAGCAGCCAAGAGGTAGGATACAAAGCTTTCTTT

V gene: TRBV10-1
D gene: TRBD1
J gene: TRBJ2-1
clone size: NA
CDR3 protein: CASSERQGAPFF
CDR3 DNA: TGCGCCAGCAGTGAGCGACAGGGGGCTCCGTTCTTC

V gene: TRBV7-9
D gene: TRBD2
J gene: TRBJ2-1
clone size: NA
CDR3 protein: CASSLDGTSGVGQFF
CDR3 DNA: TGTGCCAGCAGCTTAGACGGGACTAGCGGGGTTGGGCAGTTCTTC

V gene: TRBV4-1
D gene: TRBD1
J gene: TRBJ2-1
clone size: NA
CDR3 protein: CASSRAPDRGLGEQFF
CDR3 DNA: TGCGCCAGCAGCCGGGCTCCGGACAGGGGGCTGGGTGAGCAGTTCTTC

V gene: TRBV4-3
D gene: NA
J gene: TRBJ2-7
clone size: NA
CDR3 protein: CASSQEGHSSYEQYF
CDR3 DNA: TGCGCCAGCAGCCAAGAAGGTCACAGCTCCTACGAGCAGTACTTC

V gene: TRBV11-2
D gene: TRBD1
J gene: TRBJ2-1
clone size: NA
CDR3 protein: CASSLSTGTGNNEQFF
CDR3 DNA: TGTGCCAGCAGCTTGAGCACCGGGACAGGGAACAATGAGCAGTTCTTC

V gene: TRBV6-6
D gene: NA
J gene: TRBJ2-2
clone size: NA
CDR3 protein: CASSYLGTGELFF
CDR3 DNA: TGTGCCAGCAGCTACCTCGGCACCGGGGAGCTGTTTTTT

V gene: TRBV7-3
D gene: TRBD2
J gene: TRBJ2-1
clone size: NA
CDR3 protein: CASSLVLAAYNEQFF
CDR3 DNA: TGTGCCAGCAGCTTAGTACTAGCGGCTTACAATGAGCAGTTCTTC

V gene: TRBV20-1
D gene: NA
J gene: TRBJ1-2
clone size: NA
CDR3 protein: CSARNKVVEPRGYTF
CDR3 DNA: TGCAGTGCTAGAAACAAGGTCGTAGAGCCTAGGGGCTACACCTTC

V gene: TRBV6-5
D gene: NA
J gene: TRBJ2-7
clone size: NA
CDR3 protein: CASGGRGHEQYF
CDR3 DNA: TGTGCCAGCGGGGGCAGGGGCCACGAGCAGTACTTC

V gene: TRBV15
D gene: NA
J gene: TRBJ2-7
clone size: once
CDR3 protein: CATSRDWGTYEQYF
CDR3 DNA: TGTGCCACCAGCAGAGATTGGGGGACCTACGAGCAGTACTTC

V gene: TRBV5-6
D gene: NA
J gene: TRBJ1-1
clone size: NA
CDR3 protein: CASSRAGRLNTEAFF
CDR3 DNA: TGTGCCAGCAGCCGGGCGGGCAGACTGAACACTGAAGCTTTCTTT

V gene: TRBV12-3/TRBV12-4
D gene: NA
J gene: TRBJ1-6
clone size: NA
CDR3 protein: CASRRGPGSPLHF
CDR3 DNA: TGTGCCAGCAGGAGGGGACCGGGATCACCCCTCCACTTT

V gene: TRBV6-2/TRBV6-3
D gene: NA
J gene: TRBJ1-5
clone size: few
CDR3 protein: CASSYSQGMQPQHF
CDR3 DNA: TGTGCCAGCAGTTACTCGCAGGGAATGCAGCCCCAGCATTTT

V gene: TRBV5-1
D gene: NA
J gene: TRBJ2-7
clone size: NA
CDR3 protein: CASSGVGASPSGPYEQYF
CDR3 DNA: TGCGCCAGCAGTGGGGTAGGGGCGTCCCCCTCAGGACCCTACGAGCAGTACTTC

V gene: TRBV7-9
D gene: TRBD2
J gene: TRBJ2-5
clone size: NA
CDR3 protein: CASSPSGGASATQYF
CDR3 DNA: TGTGCCAGCAGCCCTAGCGGGGGGGCTTCGGCGACCCAGTACTTC

V gene: TRBV29-1
D gene: TRBD1
J gene: TRBJ1-2
clone size: NA
CDR3 protein: CSALWTGKSSGYTF
CDR3 DNA: TGCAGCGCCCTATGGACAGGGAAGTCGAGTGGCTACACCTTC

V gene: TRBV30
D gene: TRBD1
J gene: TRBJ1-2
clone size: NA
CDR3 protein: CAWSVQGAGGYTF
CDR3 DNA: TGTGCCTGGAGTGTACAGGGGGCGGGGGGCTACACCTTC

V gene: TRBV9
D gene: NA
J gene: TRBJ1-3
clone size: NA
CDR3 protein: CASSVGNTIYF
CDR3 DNA: TGTGCCAGCAGCGTGGGAAACACCATATATTTT

V gene: TRBV20-1
D gene: TRBD2
J gene: TRBJ2-5
clone size: NA
CDR3 protein: CSARVSGGAGETQYF
CDR3 DNA: TGCAGTGCTAGGGTTAGCGGGGGGGCCGGAGAGACCCAGTACTTC

V gene: TRBV15
D gene: NA
J gene: TRBJ1-5
clone size: once
CDR3 protein: CATSRTQDQPQHF
CDR3 DNA: TGTGCCACCAGCAGGACACAGGATCAGCCCCAGCATTTT

V gene: TRBV20-1
D gene: NA
J gene: TRBJ1-2
clone size: NA
CDR3 protein: CSAASLGHAKANYGYTF
CDR3 DNA: TGCAGTGCCGCCTCCCTGGGACACGCCAAAGCTAACTATGGCTACACCTTC

V gene: TRBV13
D gene: NA
J gene: TRBJ2-5
clone size: NA
CDR3 protein: CASSSDTQETQYF
CDR3 DNA: TGTGCCAGCAGCTCCGATACTCAAGAGACCCAGTACTTC

V gene: TRBV18
D gene: TRBD1
J gene: TRBJ1-6
clone size: NA
CDR3 protein: CASSLSTGGISPLHF
CDR3 DNA: TGTGCCAGCTCCCTGTCGACAGGGGGGATCTCACCCCTCCACTTT

V gene: TRBV20-1
D gene: TRBD2
J gene: TRBJ2-4
clone size: NA
CDR3 protein: CSARVAGGPEAKNIQYF
CDR3 DNA: TGCAGTGCTAGGGTAGCGGGGGGGCCGGAAGCCAAAAACATTCAGTACTTC

V gene: TRBV14
D gene: TRBD2
J gene: TRBJ2-5
clone size: NA
CDR3 protein: CASSQVASGGIETQYF
CDR3 DNA: TGTGCCAGCAGCCAAGTGGCTAGCGGGGGAATAGAGACCCAGTACTTC

V gene: TRBV7-2
D gene: NA
J gene: TRBJ2-3
clone size: once
CDR3 protein: CASSPGHDVEDTQYF
CDR3 DNA: TGTGCCAGCAGCCCGGGACATGACGTCGAAGATACGCAGTATTTT

V gene: TRBV7-2
D gene: NA
J gene: TRBJ2-5
clone size: NA
CDR3 protein: CASSPMARDQETQYF
CDR3 DNA: TGTGCCAGCAGCCCAATGGCGCGGGACCAAGAGACCCAGTACTTC

V gene: TRBV29-1
D gene: NA
J gene: TRBJ2-5
clone size: few
CDR3 protein: CSVGHPETQYF
CDR3 DNA: TGCAGCGTTGGGCACCCGGAGACCCAGTACTTC

V gene: TRBV5-1
D gene: NA
J gene: TRBJ1-3
clone size: NA
CDR3 protein: CASSATGNTIYF
CDR3 DNA: TGCGCCAGCAGCGCGACAGGAAACACCATATATTTT

V gene: TRBV7-9
D gene: NA
J gene: TRBJ2-5
clone size: once
CDR3 protein: CASSYEETQYF
CDR3 DNA: TGTGCCAGCAGCTATGAAGAGACCCAGTACTTC

V gene: TRBV15
D gene: NA
J gene: TRBJ2-5
clone size: NA
CDR3 protein: CATSRGFKETQYF
CDR3 DNA: TGTGCCACCAGTCGAGGATTTAAAGAGACCCAGTACTTC